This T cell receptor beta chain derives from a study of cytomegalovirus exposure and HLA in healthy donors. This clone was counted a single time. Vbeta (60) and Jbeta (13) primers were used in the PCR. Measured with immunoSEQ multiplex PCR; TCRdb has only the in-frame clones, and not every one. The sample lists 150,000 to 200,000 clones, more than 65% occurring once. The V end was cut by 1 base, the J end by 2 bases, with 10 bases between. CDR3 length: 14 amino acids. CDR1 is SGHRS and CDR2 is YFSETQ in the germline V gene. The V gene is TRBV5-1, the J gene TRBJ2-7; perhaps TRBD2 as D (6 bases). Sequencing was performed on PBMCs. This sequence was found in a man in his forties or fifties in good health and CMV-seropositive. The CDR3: CASSLTGTPYEQYF. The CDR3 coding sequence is TGCGCCAGCAGCTTGACCGGGACTCCCTACGAGCAGTACTTC.